One sample yielded the 26 T cell receptor beta chains listed below, sequenced in a study of cytomegalovirus exposure and HLA in healthy donors. Both 60 Vbeta primers and 13 Jbeta primers went into the PCR. Produced via immunoSEQ multiplex PCR; TCRdb's table is partial and in-frame only. The sample has under 250,000 clones, almost 85% seen once; the top ten hold about 2.2%. Material for sequencing was PBMCs. Receptors originate from a woman aged 45 to 65 in good health and CMV-seronegative.

The V and J genes are TRBV19 and TRBJ2-3, with 10 bases lining up with TRBD2. Germline V lookup: CDR1 LNHDA, CDR2 SQIVND (reference sequence). Losses at the gene ends were 1 base for V and 2 bases for J; bases not matched to a gene: 6. This CDR3 comprises 17 residues. In DNA, the CDR3 is TGTGCCAGTAGTATAGCCTCCCTAGCGGGAGACACAGATACGCAGTATTTT. This gives the protein CASSIASLAGDTDTQYF.

A note on this clone: The identical CDR3 is also encoded by other nucleotide sequences in the sample. CDR3 sequence (DNA): TGTGCCAGCAGTCACTCTGGGGCCAACGTCCTGACTTTC. It encodes CASSHSGANVLTF. The genes are TRBV7-9 and TRBJ2-6; D is uncertain. Deletions cut 6 bases from V and 0 bases from J, with 3 bases between. Germline loops: CDR1 SEHNR, CDR2 FQNEAQ (reference sequence). The CDR3 length is 13 residues. The entire variable domain, with the rest obtained from reference TRBV7-9 and TRBJ2-6, is as follows: DTGVSQNPRHKITKRGQNVTFRCDPISEHNRLYWYRQTLGQGPEFLTYFQNEAQLEKSRLLSDRFSAERPKGSFSTLEIQRTEQGDSAMYLCASSHSGANVLTFGAGSRLTVL.

This chain links TRBV30 with TRBJ2-3, with a tentative D call TRBD2 (5 bases). CDR3 length: 13 amino acids. V dropped 2 bases and J dropped 6 bases, with 12 bases sitting between them. The germline CDR1 and CDR2 sequences are GTSNPN and SVGIG (reference sequence). The CDR3 DNA follows: TGTGCCTGGAGTAAGGGTTTAGCGGATACGCAGTATTTT. It specifies CAWSKGLADTQYF.

The chain uses TRBV6-5 and TRBJ2-1; 9 bases map to TRBD2. Unmatched junction bases numbered 1, after V lost 1 base and J lost 3 bases. The germline CDR1 and CDR2 sequences are MNHEY and SVGAGI. This CDR3 is built from 15 residues. CDR3 loop: CASSYLAGDYNEQFF. As DNA, the CDR3 is TGTGCCAGCAGTTACTTAGCGGGGGACTACAATGAGCAGTTCTTC.

The chain has TRBV6-5 and TRBJ1-4; D not certain. CDR1 and CDR2 from the germline V gene are MNHEY and SVGAGI. The length of the CDR3 is 14 residues. V was pared by 5 bases and J by 11 bases, with 18 bases between. The CDR3 DNA reads as TGTGCCAGCAGTCTACAGACCCTGCCTGGGAAACTGTTTTTT. Translated, it gives CASSLQTLPGKLFF.

The chain links TRBV5-6 to TRBJ2-2; D may be TRBD1 (7 bases). The germline CDR1 and CDR2 sequences are SGHDT and YYEEEE. Trimming pared 0 bases from V and 4 bases from J, leaving 13 bases between. CDR3 size: 16 residues. This chain's CDR3 is CASSLDGGGGTGELFF. CDR3 DNA: TGTGCCAGCAGCTTGGATGGAGGGGGCGGCACCGGGGAGCTGTTTTTT.

The chain carries TRBV18 and TRBJ1-3; D unclear. CDR1 is KGHSH and CDR2 is LQKENI in the germline V gene. The CDR3 sequence is 16 residues long. V was trimmed by 2 bases and J by 0 bases, leaving 11 bases between them. CDR3 residues: CASSPGLPSSGNTIYF. CDR3 bases: TGTGCCAGCTCACCAGGGCTACCCAGCTCTGGAAACACCATATATTTT.

The chain links TRBV11-1 to TRBJ2-5, with a weak D call TRBD1 (7 bases). Germline CDR1 SGHAT, CDR2 FQDESV (reference sequence). The CDR3 is 14 residues long. Trimming shortened V by 5 bases and J by 4 bases, and 14 bases separated the two germline ends. The CDR3 reads CASSQQGTGETQYF. CDR3 coding DNA: TGTGCCAGCAGCCAACAGGGGACTGGAGAGACCCAGTACTTC.

CDR3 in amino acids: CASSLWRAGGQPQHF. In DNA form, the CDR3 reads TGTGCCAGCAGCTTGTGGCGGGCTGGAGGACAGCCCCAGCATTTT. The J gene is TRBJ1-5, the V gene TRBV5-6; D is ambiguous. Germline CDR1 reads SGHDT; CDR2 reads YYEEEE. Trimming left V 1 base short and J 7 bases short, with 15 bases between. The CDR3 is made up of 15 amino acids.

This chain uses TRBV27 with TRBJ2-7; D may be TRBD1 (6 bases). Per germline, CDR1 MNHEY and CDR2 SMNVEV (reference sequence). The CDR3 extends over 14 amino acids. Trimming left V 3 bases short and J 4 bases short, with 13 bases between. DNA of the CDR3: TGTGCCAGCAGTTTGGCAGGGGCTTTATACGAGCAGTACTTC. Protein: CASSLAGALYEQYF.

This chain joins TRBV7-9 and TRBJ1-4; TRBD1 matches at 7 bases. The V segment lost 5 bases and the J segment 8 bases; nucleotides outside the gene matches: 8. This CDR3 has 14 residues. Germline assignment: CDR1 SEHNR and CDR2 FQNEAQ (reference sequence). Written as DNA, the CDR3 is TGTGCCAGCAGCCGTCAGACAGGGAGAGAAAAACTGTTTTTT. Its protein is CASSRQTGREKLFF.

This clone appeared once. The chain has TRBV19 and TRBJ1-2; tentative D call: TRBD1 (6 bases). This CDR3 has 14 residues. Germline assignment: CDR1 LNHDA and CDR2 SQIVND (reference sequence). V was trimmed by 6 bases and J by 7 bases, leaving 18 bases between them. CDR3 residues: CASRSGDTAGGYTF. The CDR3 DNA sequence: TGTGCCAGTAGGTCAGGGGACACCGCGGGTGGCTACACCTTC.

V and J are TRBV6-6 and TRBJ2-7, with D maybe TRBD1 (5 bases). The CDR3 is 14 residues long. The germline V gene encodes CDR1 MNHNY and CDR2 SVGAGI (reference sequence). Trimming shortened V by 4 bases and J by 2 bases, and 12 bases separated the two germline ends. The CDR3 DNA reads TGTGCCAGCAGTTCCTATGACAGACCCTACGAGCAGTACTTC. The encoded protein is CASSSYDRPYEQYF.

The chain is built from TRBV10-3 and TRBJ2-7; D not certain. The V gene's germline CDR1 is ENHRY and CDR2 SYGVKD. The ends were cut back, 6 bases at V and 5 bases at J, with 23 bases in the middle. The length of the CDR3 is 16 residues. Here the CDR3 DNA reads TGTGCCATCAGCCCTGCGGCAGCACCTCCTTTTAACGAGCAGTACTTC. Residues: CAISPAAAPPFNEQYF.

This clone has only one observation. The chain uses TRBV19 and TRBJ2-1; D is ambiguous. CDR1 LNHDA and CDR2 SQIVND come from the germline V gene (reference sequence). Between the trimmed V and J ends, which lost 3 bases and 4 bases, there was a span of 10 bases. CDR3 size: 14 residues. This CDR3 is CASSIPTPYNEQFF. The CDR3 nucleotides read TGTGCCAGTAGTATTCCGACACCTTACAATGAGCAGTTCTTC.

V is TRBV27 and J is TRBJ1-1; the D is unclear. CDR3 size: 14 residues. Per the germline V gene, CDR1 is MNHEY and CDR2 is SMNVEV (reference sequence). Trimming removed 4 bases at V and 1 base at J, with 10 bases between. The CDR3 DNA is TGTGCCAGCAGTTCCCCACCAGGGAACACTGAAGCTTTCTTT. It yields the protein CASSSPPGNTEAFF.

The chain uses TRBV5-6 and TRBJ2-1; the match to TRBD2 covers 12 bases. This CDR3 is 16 amino acids long. Germline CDR1 is SGHDT and CDR2 is YYEEEE. V shed 3 bases, J shed 8 bases, and the junction held 9 bases outside the gene matches. In DNA, the CDR3 is TGTGCCAGCAGCTGGACCCCTAGCGGGAGGGCCGATGAGCAGTTCTTC. Translation: CASSWTPSGRADEQFF.

The CDR3 here is CARGGSGNEQFF. The CDR3 region has the DNA TGTGCCAGGGGGGGTAGCGGCAATGAGCAGTTCTTC. The genes are TRBV7-9 and TRBJ2-1; weak D call: TRBD2 (6 bases). The germline gives CDR1 SEHNR, CDR2 FQNEAQ (reference sequence). Trimming took off 9 bases at V and 6 bases at J, with 12 bases between the two ends. This CDR3 is built from 12 residues.

As concerns this clone: Distinct nucleotide sequences in the sample also encode this CDR3. V is TRBV18 and J is TRBJ2-7; TRBD2 agrees at 11 bases. The CDR3 length is 15 residues. V was clipped by 1 base and J by 3 bases; unmatched bases: 2. Germline CDR1 KGHSH, CDR2 LQKENI. This chain's CDR3 is CASSPRTSGSYEQYF. The DNA of the CDR3 is TGTGCCAGCTCACCACGAACTAGCGGGAGCTACGAGCAGTACTTC. The variable domain in full, completed from reference TRBV18 and TRBJ2-7, reads NAGVMQNPRHLVRRRGQEARLRCSPMKGHSHVYWYRQLPEEGLKFMVYLQKENIIDESGMPKERFSAEFPKEGPSILRIQQVVRGDSAAYFCASSPRTSGSYEQYFGPGTRLTVT.

The chain couples TRBV6-6 to TRBJ1-1; possible D gene TRBD1, 6 bases. CDR3 length: 14 amino acids. Germline V gene data show CDR1 as MNHNY and CDR2 as SVGAGI (reference sequence). The V and J ends lost 5 bases and 2 bases respectively, with 12 bases between them. CDR3 loop: CASSPGQPNTEAFF. CDR3 coding DNA: TGTGCCAGCAGTCCCGGACAGCCCAACACTGAAGCTTTCTTT.

The gene calls are TRBV4-3 and TRBJ2-7; D possibly corresponds to TRBD2 (5 bases). The V end lost 4 bases, the J end lost 3 bases, and 10 bases lay between the germline ends. The CDR3 loop spans 13 amino acids. Germline CDR1 LGHNA, CDR2 YSLEER. CDR3 residues: CASSPGKGYEQYF. CDR3 coding DNA: TGCGCCAGCAGCCCGGGGAAGGGCTACGAGCAGTACTTC.

This chain uses TRBV6-5 with TRBJ2-1; D unresolved. The CDR3 runs 16 residues. The V and J ends lost 2 bases and 0 bases respectively, with 11 bases between them. CDR1 and CDR2 (germline): MNHEY, SVGAGI. Here the CDR3 DNA reads TGTGCCAGCAGTTACGCTACCGGGTCCTCCTACAATGAGCAGTTCTTC. This encodes CASSYATGSSYNEQFF.

The sample holds one count of this clone. The CDR3 carries no conserved terminal phenylalanine or tryptophan, so it likely arises from a read error. The J gene is TRBJ2-7, the V gene TRBV30; 14 bases are shared with TRBD2. CDR1 GTSNPN and CDR2 SVGIG come from the germline V gene (reference sequence). This CDR3 has 17 amino acids. The V and J ends lost 0 bases and 7 bases, in that order; junction bases with no gene match: 11. The CDR3 protein is CAWSVGMTSGRAKEQYL. CDR3 DNA: TGTGCCTGGAGTGTAGGGATGACTAGCGGGAGGGCGAAGGAGCAGTACCTC.

The chain is built from TRBV5-1 and TRBJ2-7, with D perhaps matching TRBD2 (6 bases). The CDR3 contains 15 residues. Trimming removed 4 bases from V and 5 bases from J, with 19 bases in between. The germline CDR1 and CDR2 sequences are SGHRS and YFSETQ. The CDR3 DNA reads as TGCGCCAGCAGCGCGAGTTGGCAGGGCGGGGACGAGCAGTACTTC. This codes for CASSASWQGGDEQYF.

The chain carries TRBV19 and TRBJ2-1; D ambiguous. The V end was cut by 5 bases, the J end by 0 bases, with 11 bases between. CDR3 length: 15 amino acids. Looked up from germline, CDR1 is LNHDA and CDR2 is SQIVND (reference sequence). For the CDR3, the DNA is TGTGCCAGTAGTTCCCCCGTGAGCTCCTACAATGAGCAGTTCTTC. It encodes CASSSPVSSYNEQFF.

This clone showed up just once. V is TRBV28 and J is TRBJ2-5; 8 positions match TRBD2. The length of the CDR3 is 15 residues. Germline V gene sequence: CDR1 MDHEN, CDR2 SYDVKM. J lost 11 bases, V lost 3 bases, and 14 bases had no gene match. Here the CDR3 reads CASSFGLAGQEEQYF. The CDR3 bases are TGTGCCAGCAGTTTCGGGCTAGCGGGCCAGGAAGAGCAGTACTTC.